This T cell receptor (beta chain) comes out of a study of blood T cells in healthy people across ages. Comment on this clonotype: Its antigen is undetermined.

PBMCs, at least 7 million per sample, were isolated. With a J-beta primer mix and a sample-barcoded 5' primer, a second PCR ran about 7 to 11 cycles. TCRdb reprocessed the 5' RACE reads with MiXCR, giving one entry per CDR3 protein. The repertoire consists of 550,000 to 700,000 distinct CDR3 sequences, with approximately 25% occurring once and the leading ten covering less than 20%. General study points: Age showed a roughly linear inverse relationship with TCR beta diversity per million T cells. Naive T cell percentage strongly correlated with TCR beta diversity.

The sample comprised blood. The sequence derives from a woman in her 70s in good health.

CDR3 sequence reads: CASSQGRATQETQYF. Written as DNA, the CDR3 is TGTGCCAGCAGCCAAGGGCGGGCGACCCAAGAGACCCAGTACTTC. The chain uses TRBV14 and TRBJ2-5, with a possible D match to TRBD2 (5 bases). The V gene's germline CDR1 is SGHDN and CDR2 FVKESK. The CDR3 sequence is 15 residues long. The V gene lost 1 base and the J gene lost 1 base, with 10 bases spanning the gap. The full variable domain, with the rest looked up from reference TRBV14 and TRBJ2-5, is EAGVTQFPSHSVIEKGQTVTLRCDPISGHDNLYWYRRVMGKEIKFLLHFVKESKQDESGMPNNRFLAERTGGTYSTLKVQPAELEDSGVYFCASSQGRATQETQYFGPGTRLLVL.